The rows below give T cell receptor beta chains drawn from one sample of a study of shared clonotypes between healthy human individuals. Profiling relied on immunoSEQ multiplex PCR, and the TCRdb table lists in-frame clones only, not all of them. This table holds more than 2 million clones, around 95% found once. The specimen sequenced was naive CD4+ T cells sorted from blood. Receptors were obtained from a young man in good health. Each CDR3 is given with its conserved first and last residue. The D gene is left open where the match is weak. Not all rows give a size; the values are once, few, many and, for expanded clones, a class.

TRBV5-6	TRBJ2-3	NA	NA	TGTGCCAGCAGCTTGCCGGGCCCAGGACGAGATACGCAGTATTTT	CASSLPGPGRDTQYF
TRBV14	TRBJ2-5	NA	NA	TGTGCCAGCAGCCGAGAGGGGCGGACCCAGTACTTC	CASSREGRTQYF
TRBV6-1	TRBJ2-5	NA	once	TGTGCCAGCAGTCCCTCCTGGGCCCAGTACTTC	CASSPSWAQYF
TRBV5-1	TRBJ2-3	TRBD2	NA	TGCGCCAGCAGCCCAAGGACTAGCGGGGACACAGATACGCAGTATTTT	CASSPRTSGDTDTQYF
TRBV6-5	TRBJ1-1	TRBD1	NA	TGTGCCAGCACCTCGGACAGGGGGGGAGCTTTCTTT	CASTSDRGGAFF
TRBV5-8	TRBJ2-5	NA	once	TGTGCCAGCAGCCGACTTCCTATAGCGGTTGTCCAAGAGACCCAGTACTTC	CASSRLPIAVVQETQYF
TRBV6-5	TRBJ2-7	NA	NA	TGTGCCAGCAGGCAGACCTACGAGCAGTACTTC	CASRQTYEQYF
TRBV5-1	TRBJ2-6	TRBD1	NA	TGCGCCAGCAGCTTGGCGGGACAGGGCGCTGGGGCCAACGTCCTGACTTTC	CASSLAGQGAGANVLTF
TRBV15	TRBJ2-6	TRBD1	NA	TGTGCCACCAGCACTGCTCCGACAGGGGGCGGGGCCAACGTCCTGACTTTC	CATSTAPTGGGANVLTF
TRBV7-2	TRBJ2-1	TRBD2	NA	TGTGCCAGCAGCTTATCTGGCGGGAGGTTTAATGAGCAGTTCTTC	CASSLSGGRFNEQFF
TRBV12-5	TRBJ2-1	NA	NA	TGTGCTAGTGGCCTAAGGGAAAATGAGCAGTTCTTC	CASGLRENEQFF
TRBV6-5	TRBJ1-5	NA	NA	TGTGCCAGCAGTTACTCGGGACCTCAGCCCCAGCATTTT	CASSYSGPQPQHF
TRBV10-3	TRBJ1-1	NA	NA	TGTGCCATCAGTGACCAGAACACTGAAGCTTTCTTT	CAISDQNTEAFF
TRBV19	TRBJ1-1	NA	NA	TGTGCCAGTAGTAAGGGGAACACTGAAGCTTTCTTT	CASSKGNTEAFF
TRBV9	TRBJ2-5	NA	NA	TGTGCCAGCAGCGTAGGACTAGTGGGGGAGACCCAGTACTTC	CASSVGLVGETQYF
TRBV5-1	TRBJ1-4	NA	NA	TGCGCCAGCAGCCTTGGACCCCCAAATGAAAAACTGTTTTTT	CASSLGPPNEKLFF
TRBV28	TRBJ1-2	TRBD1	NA	TGTGCCAGCACTTTCAATGACAGGGACCTCTATGGCTACACCTTC	CASTFNDRDLYGYTF
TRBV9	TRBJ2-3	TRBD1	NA	TGTGCCAGCAGCGTATCAGGGGACAGGGGATTAGGCACAGATACGCAGTATTTT	CASSVSGDRGLGTDTQYF
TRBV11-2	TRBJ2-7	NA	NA	TGTGCCAGCAGCCCTTCCCTTCGGGACTCCTCCGAGCAGTACTTC	CASSPSLRDSSEQYF
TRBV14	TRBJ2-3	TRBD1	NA	TGTGCCAGCAGGCGACAGGGAATCACAGATACGCAGTATTTT	CASRRQGITDTQYF
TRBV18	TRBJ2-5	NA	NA	TGTGCCAGCTCACTCAAAAAAGAGACCCAGTACTTC	CASSLKKETQYF
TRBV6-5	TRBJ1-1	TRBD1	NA	TGTGCCAGTTGCAGGGGGCTGGACACTGAAGCTTTCTTT	CASCRGLDTEAFF
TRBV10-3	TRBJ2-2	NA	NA	TGTGCCATCAGTGGGGGGCCCCTGAACACCGGGGAGCTGTTTTTT	CAISGGPLNTGELFF
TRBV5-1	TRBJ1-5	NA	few	TGCGCCAGCAGCTTGGATGGGGGGAATCAGCCCCAGCATTTT	CASSLDGGNQPQHF
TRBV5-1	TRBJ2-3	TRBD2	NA	TGCGCCAGCAGCTTGACCTCCACTAGCGGGGGGAGGGATACGCAGTATTTT	CASSLTSTSGGRDTQYF
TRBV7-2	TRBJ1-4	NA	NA	TGTGCCAGCAGCCGGGGGGGCACGGGAAGATGGGAAAAACTGTTTTTT	CASSRGGTGRWEKLFF
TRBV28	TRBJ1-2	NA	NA	TGTGCCAGCAGGGGAGGGGGGTCTAACTATGGCTACACCTTC	CASRGGGSNYGYTF
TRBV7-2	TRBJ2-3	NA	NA	TGTGCCAGCAGCTCCGATCCCCCAGCCACAGATACGCAGTATTTT	CASSSDPPATDTQYF
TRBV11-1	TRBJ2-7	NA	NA	TGTGCCAGCAGCTTATACCGAGGCTACGAGCAGTACTTC	CASSLYRGYEQYF
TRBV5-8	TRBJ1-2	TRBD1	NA	TGTGCCAGCAGCAGGGGGGGGACAGCCCTAAACTATGGCTACACCTTC	CASSRGGTALNYGYTF
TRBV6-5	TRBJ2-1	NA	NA	TGTGCCAGCAGCCGCCTTGGGGAGCCCCATGAGCAGTTCTTC	CASSRLGEPHEQFF
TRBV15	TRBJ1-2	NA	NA	TGTGCCACCAGCAGAGATGGGTTACAATATGGCTACACCTTC	CATSRDGLQYGYTF
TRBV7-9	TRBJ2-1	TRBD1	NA	TGTGCCAGCAGCTTAGGACAGGGGGCTAACTACAATGAGCAGTTCTTC	CASSLGQGANYNEQFF
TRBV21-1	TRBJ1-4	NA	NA	TGTGCCAGCAGCAAAGGGACAGGGATTTTGGGAGAAAAACTGTTTTTT	CASSKGTGILGEKLFF
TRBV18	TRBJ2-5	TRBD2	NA	TGTGCCAGCTCACTACCGCGGCTAACTAGCGGAGAGACCCAGTACTTC	CASSLPRLTSGETQYF
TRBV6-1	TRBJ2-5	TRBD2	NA	TGTGCCAGCAGGCGGGGGAAAGAGACCCAGTACTTC	CASRRGKETQYF
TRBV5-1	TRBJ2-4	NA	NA	TGCGCCAGCAGCTTGGAGAAAACAGCTGGAGCCAAAAACATTCAGTACTTC	CASSLEKTAGAKNIQYF
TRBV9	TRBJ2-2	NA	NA	TGTGCCAGCAGCCCGCGGACAGTTAACACCGGGGAGCTGTTTTTT	CASSPRTVNTGELFF
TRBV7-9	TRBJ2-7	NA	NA	TGTGCCAGCAGGCCTGGTCCTTCCTACGAGCAGTACTTC	CASRPGPSYEQYF
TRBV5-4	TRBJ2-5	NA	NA	TGTGCCAGCAGCTTGGGTGGGGGGAGAGAGACCCAGTACTTC	CASSLGGGRETQYF
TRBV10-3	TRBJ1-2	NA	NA	TGTGCCATCACAGAACTCACGGACGTCTCGCCGGATGGCTACACCTTC	CAITELTDVSPDGYTF
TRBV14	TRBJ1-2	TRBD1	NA	TGTGCCAGCAGCCAAGACTGGTTGGACAGGGGGGAAACTAACTATGGCTACACCTTC	CASSQDWLDRGETNYGYTF
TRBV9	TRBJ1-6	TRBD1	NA	TGTGCCAGCAGCGTTTCTACAGGGGGGAGGTTAGATTCACCCCTCCACTTT	CASSVSTGGRLDSPLHF
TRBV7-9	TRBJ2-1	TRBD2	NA	TGTGCCAGCAGCCCAAGACTAGCGGAGTCCTACAATGAGCAGTTCTTC	CASSPRLAESYNEQFF
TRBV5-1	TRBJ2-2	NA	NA	TGCGCCAGCAGCTTAATCGGTGGAGCCGGGGAGCTGTTTTTT	CASSLIGGAGELFF
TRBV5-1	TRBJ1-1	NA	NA	TGCGCCAGCAGCTTGTCTACCCTAGGAGGGACTGAAGCTTTCTTT	CASSLSTLGGTEAFF
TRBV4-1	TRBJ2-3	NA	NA	TGCGCCAGCAGCCAAGTCTTCGCAGGCACAGATACGCAGTATTTT	CASSQVFAGTDTQYF
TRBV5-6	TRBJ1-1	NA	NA	TGTGCCAGCAGCTTGGCCGGGACTGGGGCGAACACTGAAGCTTTCTTT	CASSLAGTGANTEAFF
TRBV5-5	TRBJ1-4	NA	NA	TGTGCCAGCAGTTTGGGGCTTGCAACTAATGAAAAACTGTTTTTT	CASSLGLATNEKLFF
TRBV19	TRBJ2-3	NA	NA	TGTGCCAGTAGTCCCCGGGGTAGCGGAGACACAGATACGCAGTATTTT	CASSPRGSGDTDTQYF
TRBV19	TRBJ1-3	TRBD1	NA	TGTGCCAGTAGTCTCGGACAGGGGACTGGAAACACCATATATTTT	CASSLGQGTGNTIYF
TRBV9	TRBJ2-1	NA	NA	TGTGCCAGCAGCGTTAGGCTAGATGCCTACAATGAGCAGTTCTTC	CASSVRLDAYNEQFF
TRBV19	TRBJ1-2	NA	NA	TGTGCCAGTAGTCTTCCTCCGGGACCCAATTTATATGGCTACACCTTC	CASSLPPGPNLYGYTF
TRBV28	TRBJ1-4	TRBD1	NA	TGTGCCAGCAGTTTATCCCAGGGGGCGAGTTCAACGGAAAAACTGTTTTTT	CASSLSQGASSTEKLFF
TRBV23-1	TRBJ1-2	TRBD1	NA	TGCGCCAGCAGCCCTTCCCGGGACAGGGACTTCCTAGATCGCTACACCTTC	CASSPSRDRDFLDRYTF
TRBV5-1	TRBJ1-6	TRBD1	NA	TGCGCCAGCAGCTTGGACAGGGGGAGTTCACCCCTCCACTTT	CASSLDRGSSPLHF
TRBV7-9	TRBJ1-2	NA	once	TGTGCCAGCAGCTTAACAGGGATTCGGGGCTACACCTTC	CASSLTGIRGYTF
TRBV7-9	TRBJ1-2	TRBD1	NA	TGTGCCAGCAGCTCGACAGGGCCATATGGCTACACCTTC	CASSSTGPYGYTF
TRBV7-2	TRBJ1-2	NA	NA	TGTGCCAGCAGCACCGGGAGCCAGCCGTCTAACTATGGCTACACCTTC	CASSTGSQPSNYGYTF
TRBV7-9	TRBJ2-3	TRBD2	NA	TGTGCCAGCAGCTTAGGAGCGGGGGGGCCGAATACGCAGTATTTT	CASSLGAGGPNTQYF